The 10 T cell receptor beta chains listed next were all sequenced from one sample in a study of metastatic and nonmetastatic thyroid tumors. TCRdb re-analyzed the PCR reads using MiXCR. Among around 30,000 clones listed, about 3.9% were seen once. Patients had received no treatment of any kind before thyroid surgery. Sequenced sample: blood. All receptors come from a female donor with papillary thyroid cancer or a benign thyroid nodule (not recorded which). Some clones in this sample may be carry-over from other donors' samples.

The table lists this clone with a few counts. This chain connects TRBV6-4 to TRBJ2-3; 10 nucleotides agree with TRBD2. The CDR3 is 15 amino acids. From germline, CDR1 is MRHNA and CDR2 SNTAGT. V gave up 5 bases and J gave up 2 bases; unmatched junction bases: 4. The chain's CDR3 is CASSLTSGTTDTQYF. For the CDR3, the DNA is TGTGCCAGCAGTCTTACTAGCGGGACCACAGATACGCAGTATTTT.

This clone came up many times. This chain uses TRBV5-1 with TRBJ2-2; the D is unclear. Trimming pared 0 bases from V and 7 bases from J, leaving 7 bases between. From germline, CDR1 is SGHRS and CDR2 YFSETQ. This CDR3 spans 13 amino acids. The CDR3 coding sequence is TGCGCCAGCAGCTTGGCTCTGGGCGGGGAGCTGTTTTTT. Translated: CASSLALGGELFF.

In this sample, this clone is medium-sized. The rearrangement uses TRBV6-1 and TRBJ1-1; D might be TRBD1 (5 bases). Trimming took 6 bases from V and 2 from J, leaving 13 bases between them. This CDR3 is 14 amino acids long. Germline V gene data show CDR1 as MNHNS and CDR2 as SASEGT. The CDR3 region has the DNA TGTGCCAGCAGCTCACCCGGGACCAACACTGAAGCTTTCTTT. It is translated as CASSSPGTNTEAFF.

The rearrangement links TRBV7-6 to TRBJ2-1; no clear D. From germline, CDR1 is SGHVS and CDR2 FNYEAQ. V lost 5 bases to trimming and J lost 10 bases, with 12 bases between them. The CDR3 has 12 residues. The CDR3 loop reads CASSLDGSEQFF. DNA of the CDR3: TGTGCCAGCAGCCTCGACGGTAGCGAGCAGTTCTTC.

This clone was picked up many times. This rearrangement joins TRBV29-1 to TRBJ1-2; D is ambiguous. Germline assignment: CDR1 SQVTM and CDR2 ANQGSEA. CDR3 length: 12 amino acids. Trimming stripped 4 bases from V and 2 bases from J, with 8 bases between. Here the CDR3 DNA reads TGCAGCGTTGCCTCGGGCAACTATGGCTACACCTTC. Protein: CSVASGNYGYTF.

This clone was seen repeatedly, ten times or more. The rearrangement links TRBV7-2 to TRBJ1-5; no firm D call. Germline lookup yields CDR1 SGHTA and CDR2 FQGNSA. The V gene lost 1 base and the J gene lost 7 bases, with 8 bases spanning the gap. This CDR3 spans 13 amino acids. CDR3 region: CASSLDQTQPQHF. The CDR3 DNA is TGTGCCAGCAGCTTAGACCAGACCCAGCCCCAGCATTTT.

This clone was picked up many times. The chain employs TRBV2 and TRBJ2-5, with 11 bases identical to TRBD2. Germline trimming cut 5 bases from V and 4 bases from J; bases unmatched to any gene: 6. CDR1 SNHLY and CDR2 FYNNEI come from the germline V gene. The CDR3 extends over 15 amino acids. CDR3 bases: TGTGCCAGCAGTAAGGGACTAGCGGCGGGAGAGACCCAGTACTTC. It specifies CASSKGLAAGETQYF.

V and J are TRBV5-1 and TRBJ2-7, with TRBD1 identical over 7 bases. The V gene's germline CDR1 is SGHRS and CDR2 YFSETQ. V was clipped by 9 bases and J by 0 bases; unmatched bases: 9. CDR3 length: 14 amino acids. The CDR3 is CANTPQGDSYEQYF. As DNA, the CDR3 is TGCGCCAACACCCCTCAGGGGGACTCCTACGAGCAGTACTTC.

This clone came up many times. The genes are TRBV4-1 and TRBJ1-5; the D is unclear. With 0 bases removed from V and 0 bases from J, the gap between germline ends came to 15 bases. Germline loops: CDR1 MGHRA, CDR2 YSYEKL. The CDR3 totals 18 residues. CDR3 sequence: CASSQEIGGLYSNQPQHF. Here the CDR3 DNA reads TGCGCCAGCAGCCAAGAAATCGGAGGCCTGTATAGCAATCAGCCCCAGCATTTT.

In this sample, this clone turned up many times. This sequence joins TRBV5-5 and TRBJ1-1; D call uncertain. The CDR3 covers 14 residues. The V gene's germline CDR1 is SGHKS and CDR2 YYEKEE (reference sequence). Trimming cost V 4 bases and J 0 bases, with 10 bases left between them. The CDR3 nucleotides are TGTGCCAGCAGCAGCAGAACCATGAACACTGAAGCTTTCTTT. Translated: CASSSRTMNTEAFF.